This T cell receptor beta chain was recovered during a study of TIL therapy for anti-PD-1-resistant metastatic lung cancer. Study-wide context: Four tumors were EGFR-mutant and two were ALK-rearranged.

The immunoSEQ assay was v3. Only in-frame clones appear in the TCRdb table, and some are missing; sequencing was by immunoSEQ multiplex PCR. The repertoire includes 50,000 to 65,000 clones, roughly four fifths of them detected once, and less than 3% sits in the top ten. Time point of the sample: pre-treatment sample, taken before nivolumab and TIL therapy. Stage 4 NSCLC adults joined between 2017 and 2020. Germline V gene data show CDR1 as SGHRS and CDR2 as YFSETQ. V lost 3 bases and J lost 4, with 16 bases in between. This CDR3 contains 15 residues. Regarding the study as a whole: TIL clonotype persistence in blood showed no apparent association with response. This highly selected cohort may not generalize to typical lung cancer patients.

As for this clone: The antigen remains undetermined.

This clonotype originated in a person aged 25 to 80 with non-small cell lung cancer. The starting material was blood, obtained at baseline. The chain recombines TRBV5-1 with TRBJ1-2; tentative D call: TRBD1 (6 bases). The CDR3 DNA sequence: TGCGCCAGCAGCTCCTCAGGGGATGTGGGCTATGGCTACACCTTC. This encodes CASSSSGDVGYGYTF.